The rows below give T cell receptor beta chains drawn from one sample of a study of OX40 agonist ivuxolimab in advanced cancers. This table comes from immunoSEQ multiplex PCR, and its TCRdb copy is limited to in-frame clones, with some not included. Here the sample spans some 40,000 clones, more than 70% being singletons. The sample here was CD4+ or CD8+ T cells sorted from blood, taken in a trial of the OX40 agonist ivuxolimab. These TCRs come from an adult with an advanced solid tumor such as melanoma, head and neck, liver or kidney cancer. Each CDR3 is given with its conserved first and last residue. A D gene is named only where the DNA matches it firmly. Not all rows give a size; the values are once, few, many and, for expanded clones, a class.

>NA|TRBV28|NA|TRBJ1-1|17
CASSPTLGTPGDTEAFF
TGTGCCAGCAGTCCTACTTTGGGAACTCCAGGAGACACTGAAGCTTTCTTT
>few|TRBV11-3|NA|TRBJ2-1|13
CASSLGLDNEQFF
TGTGCCAGCAGCTTAGGGCTAGACAATGAGCAGTTCTTC
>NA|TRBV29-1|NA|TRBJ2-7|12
CSVQGADYEQYF
TGCAGCGTTCAAGGGGCCGACTACGAGCAGTACTTC
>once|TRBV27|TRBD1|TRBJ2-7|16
CASSFWGTGGSYEQYF
TGTGCCAGCAGTTTTTGGGGGACAGGGGGCTCCTACGAGCAGTACTTC
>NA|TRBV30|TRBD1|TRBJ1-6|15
CAWRDRDYYNSPLHF
TGTGCCTGGAGAGACAGGGATTACTATAATTCACCCCTCCACTTT
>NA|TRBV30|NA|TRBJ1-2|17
CAWSPPGRKDRQYGYTF
TGTGCCTGGAGTCCACCTGGACGTAAAGACAGGCAGTATGGCTACACCTTC
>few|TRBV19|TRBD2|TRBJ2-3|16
CASSMGKAGVVDTQYF
TGTGCCAGTAGTATGGGAAAAGCGGGGGTGGTGGATACGCAGTATTTT
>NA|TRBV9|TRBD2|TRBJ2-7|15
CASSARAGGSYEQYF
TGTGCCAGCAGCGCAAGAGCGGGAGGCTCCTACGAGCAGTACTTC
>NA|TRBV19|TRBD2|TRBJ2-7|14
CASRGAGDPYEQYF
TGTGCCAGTAGGGGTGCGGGGGACCCCTACGAGCAGTACTTC
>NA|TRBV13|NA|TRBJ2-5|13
CASSRTYEETQYF
TGTGCCAGCAGCCGAACATACGAAGAGACCCAGTACTTC
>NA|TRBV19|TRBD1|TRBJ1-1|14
CASSTTGVFTEAFF
TGTGCCAGTAGTACAACAGGGGTTTTCACTGAAGCTTTCTTT
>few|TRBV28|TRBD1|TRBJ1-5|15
CASTNIAGGNQPQHF
TGTGCCAGCACCAACATAGCAGGGGGCAACCAGCCCCAGCATTTT
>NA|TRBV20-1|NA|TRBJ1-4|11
CSAKDGEKLFF
TGCAGTGCCAAGGACGGTGAAAAACTGTTTTTT
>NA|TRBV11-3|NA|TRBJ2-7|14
CASSPSQVAGEQYF
TGCGCCAGCAGCCCCTCCCAAGTAGCCGGCGAGCAGTACTTC
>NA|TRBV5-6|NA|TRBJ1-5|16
CASSQARGDSNQPQHF
TGTGCCAGCAGCCAGGCCCGCGGGGATAGCAATCAGCCCCAGCATTTT
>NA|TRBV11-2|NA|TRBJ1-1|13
CASSAQENTEAFF
TGTGCCAGCAGCGCTCAAGAGAACACTGAAGCTTTCTTT
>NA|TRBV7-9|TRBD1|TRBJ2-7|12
CASSLTGDREYF
TGTGCCAGCAGTTTAACAGGGGATCGAGAGTACTTC
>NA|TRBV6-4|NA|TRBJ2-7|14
CASTSGTGENEQYF
TGTGCCAGCACCTCTGGAACAGGCGAGAACGAGCAGTACTTC
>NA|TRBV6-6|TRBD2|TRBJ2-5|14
CASSERGAQETQYF
TGTGCCAGCAGTGAGCGGGGGGCACAAGAGACCCAGTACTTC
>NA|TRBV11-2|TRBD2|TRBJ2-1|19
CASSPVVASGRVSYNEQFF
TGTGCCAGCAGCCCAGTGGTGGCTAGCGGGAGGGTATCCTACAATGAGCAGTTCTTC
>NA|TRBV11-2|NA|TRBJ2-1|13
CASSLERNNEQFF
TGTGCCAGCAGCTTAGAACGGAACAATGAGCAGTTCTTC
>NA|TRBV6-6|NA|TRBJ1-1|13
CASSYRANTEAFF
TGTGCCAGCAGTTACAGGGCGAACACTGAAGCTTTCTTT
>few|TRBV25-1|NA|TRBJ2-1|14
CASSELRWQNEQFF
TGTGCCAGCAGTGAACTTCGGTGGCAGAATGAGCAGTTCTTC
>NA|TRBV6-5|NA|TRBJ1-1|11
CASNGDTEAFF
TGTGCCAGCAACGGGGACACTGAAGCTTTCTTT
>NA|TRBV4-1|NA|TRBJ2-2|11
CASSQGQWLFF
TGCGCCAGCAGCCAAGGACAGTGGCTGTTTTTT
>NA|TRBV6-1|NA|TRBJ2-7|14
CATQGWTALYEQYF
TGTGCCACCCAGGGGTGGACAGCACTCTACGAGCAGTACTTC
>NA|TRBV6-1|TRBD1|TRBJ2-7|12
CASGDSLSEQYF
TGTGCCAGCGGGGACAGCCTCTCCGAGCAGTACTTC
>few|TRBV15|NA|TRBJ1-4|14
CATSRGETNEKLFF
TGTGCCACCAGCAGGGGGGAGACTAATGAAAAACTGTTTTTT
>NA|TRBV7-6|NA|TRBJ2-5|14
CASSLGGPGGTQYF
TGTGCCAGCAGCTTAGGGGGACCCGGGGGGACCCAGTACTTC
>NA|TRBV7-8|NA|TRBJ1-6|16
CASSPRGDSPNSPLHF
TGTGCCAGCAGCCCAAGGGGGGATTCCCCTAATTCACCCCTCCACTTT
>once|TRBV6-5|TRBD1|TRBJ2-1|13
CASGTGEYNEQFF
TGTGCCAGCGGGACAGGGGAGTACAATGAGCAGTTCTTC
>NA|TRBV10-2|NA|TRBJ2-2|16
CASSEVWAGRAGELFF
TGCGCCAGCAGTGAAGTGTGGGCAGGCAGGGCGGGGGAGCTGTTTTTT